The clone carrying this T cell receptor (beta chain) was detected many times. Its antigen remains unknown. The authors built bulk TCR libraries by previously described methods with listed TCR primers. Each CDR3 protein is one row after TCRdb ran MiXCR on the PCR reads. There are about 640,000 distinct CDR3 sequences in the sample; about 20% occur only once, and roughly 0.9% lies in the top ten. V lost 5 bases and J 3 bases, leaving 20 bases between the germline ends. The germline V gene has CDR1 PRHDT and CDR2 FYEKMQ (reference sequence). This CDR3 contains 18 residues. This entry is derived from a study of molecular identifiers for immune sequencing clone quantification. Study information: Replicate experiments took RNA from around 18,000 or 91,000 naive CD8 cells, divided it five ways and sequenced four. Study observations and caveats: It was shown that clones above 20 RNA copies held over 99% of effector molecules, but under 1% in naive cells.

This chain connects TRBV13 to TRBJ2-6, with D possibly matching TRBD2 (5 bases). This clonotype was obtained from a human donor in good health. Some libraries in this study had Jurkat cell RNA spiked in. Sequences were obtained from naive CD8+ T cells from blood, with Jurkat cell RNA spiked in. This sample's subset: FACS-sorted CD8+CD4-CCR7+CD45RA+ naive T cells. The CDR3 region has the DNA TGTGCCAGCAGCCCAAAATCGGGAACCAAGAGTGGGGCCAACGTCCTGACTTTC. It yields the protein CASSPKSGTKSGANVLTF.